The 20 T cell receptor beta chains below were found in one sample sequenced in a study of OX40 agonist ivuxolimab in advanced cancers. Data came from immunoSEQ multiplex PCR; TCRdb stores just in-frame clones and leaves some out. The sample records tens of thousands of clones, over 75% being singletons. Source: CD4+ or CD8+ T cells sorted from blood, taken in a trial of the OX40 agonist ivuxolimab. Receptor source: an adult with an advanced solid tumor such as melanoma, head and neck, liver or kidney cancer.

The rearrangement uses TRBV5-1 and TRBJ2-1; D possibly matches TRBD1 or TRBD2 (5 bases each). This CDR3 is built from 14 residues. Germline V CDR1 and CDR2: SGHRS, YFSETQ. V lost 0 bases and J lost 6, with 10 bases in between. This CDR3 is CASSLGGSGNEQFF. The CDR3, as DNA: TGCGCCAGCAGCTTGGGGGGGTCTGGCAATGAGCAGTTCTTC.

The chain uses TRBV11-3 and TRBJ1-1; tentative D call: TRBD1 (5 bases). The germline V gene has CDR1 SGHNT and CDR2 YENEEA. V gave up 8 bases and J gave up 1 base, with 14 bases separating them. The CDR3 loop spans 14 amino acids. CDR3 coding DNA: TGTGCCAGCGGCCGTGGAGGGGAGAACACTGAAGCTTTCTTT. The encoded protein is CASGRGGENTEAFF.

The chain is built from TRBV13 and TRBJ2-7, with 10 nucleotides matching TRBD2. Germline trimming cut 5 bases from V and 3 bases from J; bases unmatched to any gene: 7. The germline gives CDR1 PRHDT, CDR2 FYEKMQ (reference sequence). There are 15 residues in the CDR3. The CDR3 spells CASSTLAGGLYEQYF. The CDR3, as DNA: TGTGCCAGCAGCACTTTAGCGGGAGGTCTCTACGAGCAGTACTTC.

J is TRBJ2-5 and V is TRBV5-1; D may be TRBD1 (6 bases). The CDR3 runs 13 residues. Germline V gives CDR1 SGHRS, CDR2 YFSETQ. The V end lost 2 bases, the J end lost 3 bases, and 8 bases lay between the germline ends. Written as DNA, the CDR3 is TGCGCCAGCAGCTTCCCAGGGGAAGAGACCCAGTACTTC. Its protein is CASSFPGEETQYF.

The chain's CDR3 is CASRGTGSSYEQYF. CDR3 nucleotide sequence: TGTGCCAGCAGGGGGACGGGAAGCTCCTACGAGCAGTACTTC. This chain connects TRBV2 to TRBJ2-7; perhaps D is TRBD1 or TRBD2 (5 bases each). Germline V gene sequence: CDR1 SNHLY, CDR2 FYNNEI. The length of the CDR3 is 14 residues. Trimming took off 6 bases at V and 0 bases at J, with 12 bases between the two ends.

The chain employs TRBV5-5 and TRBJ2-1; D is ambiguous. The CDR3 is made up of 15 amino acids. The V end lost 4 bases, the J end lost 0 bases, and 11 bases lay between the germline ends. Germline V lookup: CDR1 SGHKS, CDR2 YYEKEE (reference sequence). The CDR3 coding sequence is TGTGCCAGCAGCCCGGACGGAAGCTCCTACAATGAGCAGTTCTTC. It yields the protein CASSPDGSSYNEQFF.

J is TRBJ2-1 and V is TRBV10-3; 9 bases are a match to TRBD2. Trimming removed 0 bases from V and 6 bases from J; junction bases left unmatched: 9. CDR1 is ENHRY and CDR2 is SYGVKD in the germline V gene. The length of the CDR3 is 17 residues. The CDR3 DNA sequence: TGTGCCATCAGTGAGTCTGGTAGCGGGGGTAACCGCAATGAGCAGTTCTTC. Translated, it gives CAISESGSGGNRNEQFF.

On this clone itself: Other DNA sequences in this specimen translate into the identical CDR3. The CDR3 DNA reads TGTGCCAGCAGCACACAGGGGCGCACTGAAGCTTTCTTT. Translating it yields CASSTQGRTEAFF. The chain recombines TRBV2 with TRBJ1-1; TRBD1 matches at 7 bases. The CDR3 length is 13 residues. The germline V gene encodes CDR1 SNHLY and CDR2 FYNNEI. Trimming at V came to 6 bases and at J to 4 bases, leaving 5 bases not matched to a gene. The full variable domain, with the rest looked up from reference TRBV2 and TRBJ1-1, is EPEVTQTPSHQVTQMGQEVILRCVPISNHLYFYWYRQILGQKVEFLVSFYNNEISEKSEIFDDQFSVERPDGSNFTLKIRSTKLEDSAMYFCASSTQGRTEAFFGQGTRLTVV.

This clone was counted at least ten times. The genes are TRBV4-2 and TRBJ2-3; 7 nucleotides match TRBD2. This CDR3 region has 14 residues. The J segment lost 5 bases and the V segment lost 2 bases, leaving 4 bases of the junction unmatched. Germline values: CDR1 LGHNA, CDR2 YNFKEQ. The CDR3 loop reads CASSQPQRGDTQYF. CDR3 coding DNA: TGTGCCAGCAGCCAACCGCAGCGGGGAGATACGCAGTATTTT.

DNA of the CDR3: TGCGCCAGCAGCTTGGCCGGCAGGGTCGTTACTGAAGCTTTCTTT. Its translation is CASSLAGRVVTEAFF. The chain joins TRBV5-1 to TRBJ1-1, with a possible D match to TRBD1 (5 bases). The V gene's germline CDR1 is SGHRS and CDR2 YFSETQ. V dropped 0 bases and J dropped 5 bases, with 14 bases sitting between them. The CDR3 spans 15 residues.

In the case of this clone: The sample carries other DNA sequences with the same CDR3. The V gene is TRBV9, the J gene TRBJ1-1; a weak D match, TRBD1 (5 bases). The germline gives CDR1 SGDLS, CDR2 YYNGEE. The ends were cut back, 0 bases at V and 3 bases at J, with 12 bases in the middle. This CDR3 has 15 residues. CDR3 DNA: TGTGCCAGCAGCGTAGGTAACCCGGGGGACACTGAAGCTTTCTTT. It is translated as CASSVGNPGDTEAFF.

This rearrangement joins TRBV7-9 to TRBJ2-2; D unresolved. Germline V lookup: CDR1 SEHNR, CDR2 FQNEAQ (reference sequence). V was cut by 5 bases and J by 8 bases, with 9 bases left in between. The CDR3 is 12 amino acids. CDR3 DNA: TGTGCCAGCAGCCCGGTTAGAGGGGAGCTGTTTTTT. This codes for CASSPVRGELFF.

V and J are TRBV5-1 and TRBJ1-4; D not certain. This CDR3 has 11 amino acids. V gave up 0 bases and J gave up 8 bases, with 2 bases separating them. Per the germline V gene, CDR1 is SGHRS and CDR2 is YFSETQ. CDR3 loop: CASSLGEKLFF. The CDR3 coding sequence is TGCGCCAGCAGCTTGGGAGAAAAACTGTTTTTT.

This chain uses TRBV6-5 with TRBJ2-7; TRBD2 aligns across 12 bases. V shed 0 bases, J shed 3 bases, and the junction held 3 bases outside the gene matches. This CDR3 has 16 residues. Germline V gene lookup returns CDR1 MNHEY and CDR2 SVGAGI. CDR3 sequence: CASSYSVTSGSYEQYF. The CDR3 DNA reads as TGTGCCAGCAGTTACTCGGTGACTAGCGGGAGCTACGAGCAGTACTTC.

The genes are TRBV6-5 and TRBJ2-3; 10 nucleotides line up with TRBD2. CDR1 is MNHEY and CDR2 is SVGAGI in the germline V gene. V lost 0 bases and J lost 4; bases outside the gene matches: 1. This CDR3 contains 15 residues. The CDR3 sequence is CASSYSGLAADTQYF. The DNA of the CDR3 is TGTGCCAGCAGTTACTCCGGACTAGCGGCAGATACGCAGTATTTT.

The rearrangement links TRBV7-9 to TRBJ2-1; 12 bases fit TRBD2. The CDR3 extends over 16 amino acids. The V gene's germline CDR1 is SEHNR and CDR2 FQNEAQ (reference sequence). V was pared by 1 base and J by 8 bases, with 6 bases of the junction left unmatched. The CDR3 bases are TGTGCCAGCAGCTTAGTGGCTAGCGGGGGGGAAGATGAGCAGTTCTTC. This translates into CASSLVASGGEDEQFF.

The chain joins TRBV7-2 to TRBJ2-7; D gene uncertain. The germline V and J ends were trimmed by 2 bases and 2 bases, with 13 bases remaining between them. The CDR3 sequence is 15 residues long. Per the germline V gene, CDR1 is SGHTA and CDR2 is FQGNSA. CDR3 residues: CASSLILGPTYEQYF. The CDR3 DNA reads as TGTGCCAGCAGCTTAATATTGGGTCCGACCTACGAGCAGTACTTC.

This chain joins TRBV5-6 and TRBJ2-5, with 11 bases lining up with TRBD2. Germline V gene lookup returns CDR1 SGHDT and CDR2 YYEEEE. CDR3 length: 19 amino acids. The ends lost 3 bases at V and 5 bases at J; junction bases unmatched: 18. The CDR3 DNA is TGTGCCAGCAGCTACCTCAAGACTAGCGGGATCTCTCCTAGGGAGACCCAGTACTTC. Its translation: CASSYLKTSGISPRETQYF.

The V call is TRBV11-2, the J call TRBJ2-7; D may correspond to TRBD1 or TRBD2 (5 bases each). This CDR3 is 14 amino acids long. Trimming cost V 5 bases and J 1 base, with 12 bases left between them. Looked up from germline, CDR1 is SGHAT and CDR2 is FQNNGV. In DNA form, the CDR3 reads TGTGCCAGCAGCCTCGGGACCGGTTCCTACGAGCAGTACTTC. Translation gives CASSLGTGSYEQYF.

Here the CDR3 reads CASSLWSSYEQYF. CDR3 nucleotide sequence: TGTGCCAGCAGCTTGTGGAGCTCCTACGAGCAGTACTTC. This chain links TRBV7-9 with TRBJ2-7; the D is unclear. Trimming left V 3 bases short and J 0 bases short, with 6 bases between. The CDR3 loop spans 13 amino acids. Per the germline V gene, CDR1 is SEHNR and CDR2 is FQNEAQ (reference sequence).